The source of this T cell receptor (beta chain) is a study of blood T cells in healthy people across ages. Points from the study as a whole: Roughly linearly, TCR beta diversity per million T cells fell as age increased. A strong correlation between TCR beta diversity and naive T cell percentage was seen.

Through a sample-barcoded 5' primer and a J-beta primer mix, a second PCR was run for roughly 6 to 12 cycles. Each cDNA molecule was tagged by a template-switch adaptor with 12 random nucleotides. MiXCR was run by TCRdb on the 5' RACE reads, yielding one entry per CDR3 protein. This table holds approximately 900,000 distinct CDR3 sequences, 48% found once. To note about this clonotype: What it recognizes is unknown. Relative to the germline gene, one junction end is altered; a read error may explain this.

The CDR3 is 14 amino acids. Total RNA, at least 5 micrograms per sample, was extracted from PBMCs. This sequence was found in a man aged 25-40 years in good health. The chain has TRBV12-3 or TRBV12-4 and TRBJ2-7; 10 nucleotides line up with TRBD1. The specimen sequenced was blood. CDR3 amino acids: CTSRPGTGVHEQYF. CDR3 coding DNA: TGTACCAGCAGACCTGGGACAGGGGTCCACGAGCAGTACTTC.